These 30 T cell receptor beta chains originate from one sample sequenced in a study of cytomegalovirus exposure and HLA in healthy donors. Produced via immunoSEQ multiplex PCR; TCRdb's table is partial and in-frame only. The sample records roughly 150,000 clones, roughly 91% being singletons. The sequenced sample was PBMCs. Receptors were obtained from a man aged 18 to 29 in good health and CMV-seronegative.

This rearrangement joins TRBV28 to TRBJ1-4; possibly TRBD1 for D (5 bases). Germline V gene sequence: CDR1 MDHEN, CDR2 SYDVKM. The CDR3 length is 14 residues. V lost 4 bases and J 0 bases, leaving 6 bases between the germline ends. The CDR3 nucleotides are TGTGCCAGCAGTTCGGGGGCAACTAATGAAAAACTGTTTTTT. Residues: CASSSGATNEKLFF. Full variable domain (rest looked up from reference TRBV28 and TRBJ1-4): DVKVTQSSRYLVKRTGEKVFLECVQDMDHENMFWYRQDPGLGLRLIYFSYDVKMKEKGDIPEGYSVSREKKERFSLILESASTNQTSMYLCASSSGATNEKLFFGSGTQLSVL.

This clone was seen only a few times. This sequence joins TRBV28 and TRBJ1-2, with D perhaps TRBD1 (6 bases). With 2 bases removed from V and 2 bases from J, the gap between germline ends came to 15 bases. In germline, CDR1 is MDHEN, CDR2 SYDVKM. This CDR3 is 16 amino acids long. The CDR3: CASSLAKSTGNYGYTF. As DNA, the CDR3 is TGTGCCAGCAGTTTAGCGAAATCGACAGGAAACTATGGCTACACCTTC.

The chain joins TRBV25-1 to TRBJ2-1; D unclear. Looked up from germline, CDR1 is MGHDK and CDR2 is SYGVNS. This CDR3 is built from 13 residues. Trimming stripped 7 bases from V and 3 bases from J, with 10 bases between. The CDR3 DNA sequence: TGTGCCAGCAACCGACACGACTACAATGAGCAGTTCTTC. Its protein is CASNRHDYNEQFF. The variable domain in full, with the rest retrieved from reference TRBV25-1 and TRBJ2-1, is EADIYQTPRYLVIGTGKKITLECSQTMGHDKMYWYQQDPGMELHLIHYSYGVNSTEKGDLSSESTVSRIRTEHFPLTLESARPSHTSQYLCASNRHDYNEQFFGPGTRLTVL.

The rearrangement joins TRBV18 to TRBJ2-2; D is possibly TRBD2 (6 bases). CDR3 length equals 15 residues. In germline, CDR1 is KGHSH, CDR2 LQKENI. Trimming removed 3 bases from V and 7 bases from J, with 15 bases in between. The DNA of the CDR3 is TGTGCCAGCTCACCGGCGGGGAGGTCTATCGGGGAGCTGTTTTTT. The encoded protein is CASSPAGRSIGELFF.

This sequence joins TRBV12-5 and TRBJ2-2; D is unresolved. CDR3 length equals 9 residues. Germline CDR1 is LGHNT and CDR2 is FRNRAP. CDR3 DNA sequence: TGTGCCAACTTCGGGGAGCTGTTTTTT. This gives the protein CANFGELFF.

This clone was detected many times. CDR3: CSVTRQGTYGYTF. The CDR3 nucleotides read TGCAGCGTGACCCGACAGGGGACCTATGGCTACACCTTC. The chain combines TRBV29-1 with TRBJ1-2; 8 bases are shared with TRBD1. This CDR3 comprises 13 residues. With 6 bases clipped from V and 4 bases from J, the junction kept 7 bases outside the gene matches. Germline CDR1 and CDR2: SQVTM and ANQGSEA. Based on the CDR3 plus reference TRBV29-1 and TRBJ1-2, the full variable domain is SAVISQKPSRDICQRGTSLTIQCQVDSQVTMMFWYRQQPGQSLTLIATANQGSEATYESGFVIDKFPISRPNLTFSTLTVSNMSPEDSSIYLCSVTRQGTYGYTFGSGTRLTVV.

The rearrangement links TRBV27 to TRBJ2-3; 8 nucleotides match TRBD2. V was pared by 2 bases and J by 5 bases, with 6 bases of the junction left unmatched. Looked up from germline, CDR1 is MNHEY and CDR2 is SMNVEV (reference sequence). The CDR3 spans 15 residues. The CDR3 protein is CASSLEAGGIDTQYF. CDR3 in DNA: TGTGCCAGCAGTTTAGAGGCGGGAGGCATAGATACGCAGTATTTT.

J is TRBJ1-3 and V is TRBV7-9; D is possibly TRBD1 (6 bases). This CDR3 is built from 17 residues. Between the trimmed V and J ends, which lost 6 bases and 0 bases, there was a span of 18 bases. Looked up from germline, CDR1 is SEHNR and CDR2 is FQNEAQ (reference sequence). The CDR3 bases are TGTGCCAGCAGGTCCCCGAACACAGGGATCTCTGGAAACACCATATATTTT. As protein: CASRSPNTGISGNTIYF.

The V gene is TRBV30, the J gene TRBJ1-5; D is uncertain. The CDR3 sequence is 13 residues long. Germline assignment: CDR1 GTSNPN and CDR2 SVGIG (reference sequence). The V gene lost 1 base and the J gene lost 4 bases, with 8 bases spanning the gap. The CDR3 protein is CAWSDVGNQPQHF. Here the CDR3 DNA reads TGTGCCTGGAGTGATGTCGGGAATCAGCCCCAGCATTTT.

The DNA for the CDR3 is TGTGCCAGCAGTTCAAAAACAGGGCCAGGGCAGCCCCAGCATTTT. This translates into CASSSKTGPGQPQHF. The chain joins TRBV28 to TRBJ1-5; a possible D gene is TRBD1 (6 bases). Germline V gene data show CDR1 as MDHEN and CDR2 as SYDVKM. The CDR3 is 15 residues long. The V and J ends lost 4 bases and 7 bases respectively, with 17 bases between them.

This chain connects TRBV10-2 to TRBJ2-3; D is uncertain. Germline CDR1 is WSHSY and CDR2 is SAAADI. V lost 3 bases and J 5 bases, leaving 9 bases between the germline ends. The CDR3 length is 13 residues. CDR3 sequence reads: CASSDYLRDTQYF. The CDR3 coding sequence is TGCGCCAGCAGTGACTACCTCCGAGATACGCAGTATTTT.

V gene TRBV29-1 combines with J gene TRBJ2-7; 15 positions agree with TRBD2. The CDR3 extends over 15 amino acids. Germline loops: CDR1 SQVTM, CDR2 ANQGSEA. The trim removed 3 bases at V and 3 bases at J, leaving 3 bases unmatched. DNA for the CDR3: TGCAGCGTTGAGGGACTAGCGGGAGGTGACTACGAGCAGTACTTC. This encodes CSVEGLAGGDYEQYF.

The J gene is TRBJ1-1, the V gene TRBV5-1; no clear D gene. V was clipped by 2 bases and J by 2 bases, with 13 bases between them. Germline V gives CDR1 SGHRS, CDR2 YFSETQ. This CDR3 has 15 residues. In DNA form, the CDR3 reads TGCGCCAGCAGCTTAATAGGTCGGGGAAACACTGAAGCTTTCTTT. Translated: CASSLIGRGNTEAFF.

The V and J genes are TRBV5-4 and TRBJ1-2, with TRBD1 matching over 9 bases. CDR3 length: 14 amino acids. With 3 bases clipped from V and 5 bases from J, the junction kept 5 bases outside the gene matches. CDR1 is SGHNT and CDR2 is YYREEE in the germline V gene (reference sequence). The CDR3 bases are TGTGCCAGCAGCTCGGACAGGGGTGAATATGGCTACACCTTC. The encoded protein is CASSSDRGEYGYTF.

This clone was detected ten times or more. The chain combines TRBV5-4 with TRBJ2-3; a weak D match, TRBD2 (5 bases). In germline, CDR1 is SGHNT, CDR2 YYREEE (reference sequence). V was shortened by 4 bases and J by 5 bases, with 8 bases between the two germline ends. CDR3 length: 12 residues. The CDR3 DNA is TGTGCCAGCAGCGATGAGGGAGATACGCAGTATTTT. This gives the protein CASSDEGDTQYF.

The rearrangement uses TRBV14 and TRBJ2-2; 7 nucleotides align to TRBD2. The CDR3 sequence is 17 residues long. The germline V gene has CDR1 SGHDN and CDR2 FVKESK. V trimming: 3 bases; J trimming: 5 bases; junction bases outside the gene matches: 12. Here the CDR3 reads CASSHTSGKWVTGELFF. DNA of the CDR3: TGTGCCAGCAGCCACACAAGCGGGAAATGGGTGACCGGGGAGCTGTTTTTT. The full variable domain, completed using reference TRBV14 and TRBJ2-2, is EAGVTQFPSHSVIEKGQTVTLRCDPISGHDNLYWYRRVMGKEIKFLLHFVKESKQDESGMPNNRFLAERTGGTYSTLKVQPAELEDSGVYFCASSHTSGKWVTGELFFGEGSRLTVL.

J is TRBJ1-4 and V is TRBV5-6, with 10 bases fitting TRBD1. CDR3 length: 15 amino acids. The germline gives CDR1 SGHDT, CDR2 YYEEEE. V dropped 2 bases and J dropped 8; count of bases not matched to a gene: 6. CDR3 nucleotide sequence: TGTGCCAGCAGCTTAGGACAGGGGGAAAGAGAAAAACTGTTTTTT. It yields the protein CASSLGQGEREKLFF.

This sequence joins TRBV19 and TRBJ2-1; TRBD2 matches at 11 bases. This CDR3 spans 15 amino acids. The V segment lost 3 bases and the J segment 4 bases; nucleotides outside the gene matches: 2. The V gene's germline CDR1 is LNHDA and CDR2 SQIVND (reference sequence). The CDR3 nucleotides read TGTGCCAGTAGTATCTCTAGCGGGGGGTACAATGAGCAGTTCTTC. Protein sequence: CASSISSGGYNEQFF. Using reference TRBV19 and TRBJ2-1 for the parts outside the CDR3, the full variable domain is DGGITQSPKYLFRKEGQNVTLSCEQNLNHDAMYWYRQDPGQGLRLIYYSQIVNDFQKGDIAEGYSVSREKKESFPLTVTSAQKNPTAFYLCASSISSGGYNEQFFGPGTRLTVL.

The chain couples TRBV14 to TRBJ2-7; TRBD2 aligns across 7 bases. This CDR3 comprises 15 residues. Germline-derived CDR1 and CDR2 are SGHDN and FVKESK. The junction had 10 bases not matched to a gene; V was cut back by 4 bases and J by 4 bases. CDR3 DNA sequence: TGTGCCAGCAGCCCCTTAGGCGGGAGTAAGTACGAGCAGTACTTC. This codes for CASSPLGGSKYEQYF.

The chain couples TRBV4-1 to TRBJ2-7, with D unresolved. V lost 2 bases and J lost 0, with 8 bases in between. CDR1 and CDR2 (germline): MGHRA, YSYEKL. This CDR3 spans 14 amino acids. CDR3 nucleotide sequence: TGCGCCAGCAGCCAACCGATTAGCTCCTACGAGCAGTACTTC. It specifies CASSQPISSYEQYF.

This chain uses TRBV5-1 with TRBJ1-5; D is perhaps TRBD1 (6 bases). The V end was cut by 2 bases, the J end by 6 bases, with 12 bases between. This CDR3 is built from 14 residues. Looked up from germline, CDR1 is SGHRS and CDR2 is YFSETQ. The CDR3 here is CASSLGGGLQPQHF. The CDR3 nucleotides read TGCGCCAGCAGCTTAGGCGGGGGCCTTCAGCCCCAGCATTTT.

The CDR3 spells CASTPPGNQPQHF. Here the CDR3 DNA reads TGTGCCAGTACCCCCCCCGGGAATCAGCCCCAGCATTTT. The chain carries TRBV19 and TRBJ1-5; D unresolved. The CDR3 sequence is 13 residues long. V dropped 7 bases and J dropped 4 bases, with 11 bases sitting between them. Germline V gene sequence: CDR1 LNHDA, CDR2 SQIVND (reference sequence).

This chain joins TRBV2 and TRBJ1-5; 8 bases fit TRBD1. J was trimmed by 0 bases and V by 5 bases; bases with no gene match: 3. The CDR3 sequence is 15 residues long. Germline lookup yields CDR1 SNHLY and CDR2 FYNNEI. As DNA, the CDR3 is TGTGCCAGCAGTAGAGACAGGGGTAGCAATCAGCCCCAGCATTTT. Translated: CASSRDRGSNQPQHF.

The rearrangement links TRBV6-4 to TRBJ2-2; unclear D gene. The CDR3 length is 14 residues. The V end was cut by 6 bases, the J end by 2 bases, with 10 bases between. Germline loops: CDR1 MRHNA, CDR2 SNTAGT. The CDR3 spells CASSGELNTGELFF. The CDR3 coding sequence is TGTGCCAGCAGCGGTGAACTTAACACCGGGGAGCTGTTTTTT.

The chain employs TRBV2 and TRBJ1-4, with unresolved D. Trimming pared 2 bases from V and 0 bases from J, leaving 13 bases between. The germline CDR1 and CDR2 sequences are SNHLY and FYNNEI. The CDR3 spans 17 residues. The CDR3: CASSEFGEPATNEKLFF. CDR3 sequence (DNA): TGTGCCAGCAGTGAATTTGGAGAGCCAGCAACTAATGAAAAACTGTTTTTT.

V usage is TRBV30 and J usage is TRBJ1-1; D uncertain. The CDR3 consists of 12 residues. Germline V gene data show CDR1 as GTSNPN and CDR2 as SVGIG (reference sequence). Deletions cut 2 bases from V and 2 bases from J, with 6 bases between. DNA of the CDR3: TGTGCCTGGAGTCCTTTAAACACTGAAGCTTTCTTT. This codes for CAWSPLNTEAFF.

The CDR3 loop is CASSRPGGTEAFF. The CDR3 bases are TGTGCCAGCAGCCGGCCCGGGGGGACTGAAGCTTTCTTT. The chain has TRBV28 and TRBJ1-1, with D possibly being TRBD1 (5 bases). The germline V gene encodes CDR1 MDHEN and CDR2 SYDVKM. The V gene lost 6 bases and the J gene lost 5 bases, with 13 bases spanning the gap. CDR3 length equals 13 residues.

The chain joins TRBV29-1 to TRBJ2-1; TRBD2 agrees at 7 bases. J lost 5 bases, V lost 3 bases, and 7 bases had no gene match. The CDR3 runs 14 residues. The germline CDR1 and CDR2 sequences are SQVTM and ANQGSEA. CDR3 region: CSVEGGVVNNEQFF. DNA for the CDR3: TGCAGCGTTGAGGGAGGGGTGGTGAACAATGAGCAGTTCTTC.

The rearrangement uses TRBV5-4 and TRBJ2-3, with 8 positions matching TRBD2. The CDR3 consists of 15 residues. The junction had 10 bases not matched to a gene; V was cut back by 3 bases and J by 7 bases. From germline, CDR1 is SGHNT and CDR2 YYREEE (reference sequence). The CDR3 spells CASSSPGLGIYTQYF. DNA for the CDR3: TGTGCCAGCAGCTCCCCGGGACTAGGTATATATACGCAGTATTTT.

This chain joins TRBV27 and TRBJ1-4, with no clear D. This CDR3 contains 16 residues. With 6 bases removed from V and 7 bases from J, the gap between germline ends came to 21 bases. Germline lookup yields CDR1 MNHEY and CDR2 SMNVEV (reference sequence). The CDR3 is CASRSHLHLTPEKLFF. CDR3 sequence (DNA): TGTGCCAGCAGATCCCACCTACACTTGACTCCTGAAAAACTGTTTTTT.